This record covers a single T cell receptor beta chain. The data belong to a study of cytomegalovirus exposure and HLA in healthy donors. A multiplex PCR was run with 60 Vbeta primers and 13 Jbeta primers. Profiled with immunoSEQ multiplex PCR; TCRdb holds only in-frame clones, not every one. The sample totals more than 75,000 clones; its top ten clones hold approximately 15%. Germline CDR1 and CDR2: GTSNPN and SVGIG (reference sequence). The V gene lost 3 bases and the J gene lost 7 bases, with 10 bases spanning the gap. This CDR3 region has 12 residues. The TCR was taken from a man in his fifties in good health and CMV-seropositive. V and J are TRBV30 and TRBJ2-1; the D gene is possibly TRBD2 (5 bases). The sequencing input was PBMCs. CDR3 in amino acids: CAWSPGVNEQFF. The CDR3 coding sequence is TGTGCCTGGAGCCCCGGGGTGAATGAGCAGTTCTTC.